Below are 26 T cell receptor beta chains sequenced from a single sample in a study of T cell changes during pregnancy in multiple sclerosis. The data were produced by immunoSEQ multiplex PCR, yet TCRdb's version contains in-frame clones alone and is incomplete. The table shows about 51,000 clones, with 92% occurring only once. The sample consisted of CD4+ T cells from peripheral blood mononuclear cells, taken in the third trimester of pregnancy. The receptor source for this set is a female donor with multiple sclerosis, enrolled in a pregnancy study.

V gene TRBV6-6 combines with J gene TRBJ1-5, with 8 bases that match TRBD1. Per germline, CDR1 MNHNY and CDR2 SVGAGI (reference sequence). CDR3 length: 13 amino acids. Germline trimming cut 6 bases from V and 7 bases from J; bases unmatched to any gene: 5. CDR3 region: CASRDRDMQPQHF. In DNA, the CDR3 is TGTGCCAGCAGGGACAGGGACATGCAGCCCCAGCATTTT.

The genes are TRBV4-2 and TRBJ2-1, with 12 bases lining up with TRBD2. V was pared by 1 base and J by 6 bases, with 10 bases of the junction left unmatched. The CDR3 extends over 18 amino acids. CDR1 is LGHNA, CDR2 YNFKEQ, per germline. The CDR3 reads CASSQGLASGRALNEQFF. The CDR3 nucleotides are TGTGCCAGCAGCCAAGGATTGGCTAGCGGGAGGGCCCTCAATGAGCAGTTCTTC.

The chain is built from TRBV25-1 and TRBJ1-2; D unresolved. In germline, CDR1 is MGHDK, CDR2 SYGVNS. The CDR3 is 17 amino acids. The germline V and J ends were trimmed by 2 bases and 1 base, with 17 bases remaining between them. CDR3 residues: CASSERPGGSNNYGYTF. In nucleotides, the CDR3 is TGTGCCAGCAGTGAAAGGCCGGGTGGATCGAATAACTATGGCTACACCTTC.

The chain combines TRBV9 with TRBJ2-1, with D possibly matching TRBD1 (5 bases). Germline V CDR1 and CDR2: SGDLS, YYNGEE. CDR3 length equals 13 residues. V dropped 0 bases and J dropped 9 bases, with 10 bases sitting between them. In nucleotides, the CDR3 is TGTGCCAGCAGCGTAGACCAGGGCATTGAGCAGTTCTTC. Translating it yields CASSVDQGIEQFF. Supplemented by reference TRBV9 and TRBJ2-1, the full variable domain reads DSGVTQTPKHLITATGQRVTLRCSPRSGDLSVYWYQQSLDQGLQFLIQYYNGEERAKGNILERFSAQQFPDLHSELNLSSLELGDSALYFCASSVDQGIEQFFGPGTRLTVL.

Here the CDR3 DNA reads TGTGCCAGCAGCTTGACAGGGGCTACCTCCTACGAGCAGTACTTC. Its translation: CASSLTGATSYEQYF. The chain is built from TRBV7-9 and TRBJ2-7; 8 bases agree with TRBD1. Per the germline V gene, CDR1 is SEHNR and CDR2 is FQNEAQ (reference sequence). This CDR3 comprises 15 residues. With V trimmed by 3 bases and J by 0 bases, 4 bases remained unmatched.

The chain has TRBV5-4 and TRBJ2-7; TRBD1 is a possible D gene (5 bases). Trimming stripped 4 bases from V and 3 bases from J, with 11 bases between. The CDR3 totals 13 residues. Germline V gives CDR1 SGHNT, CDR2 YYREEE (reference sequence). The CDR3 nucleotides read TGTGCCAGCAGCCCCACCGACAGCTACGAGCAGTACTTC. Protein product: CASSPTDSYEQYF.

This rearrangement joins TRBV5-1 to TRBJ2-1, with TRBD2 matching over 15 bases. V trimming: 3 bases; J trimming: 1 base; junction bases outside the gene matches: 5. Germline CDR1 is SGHRS and CDR2 is YFSETQ. CDR3 length: 18 residues. CDR3 loop: CASSSGGLAGGSYNEQFF. CDR3 nucleotides: TGCGCCAGCAGCTCGGGGGGACTAGCGGGAGGTTCCTACAATGAGCAGTTCTTC.

This sequence joins TRBV21-1 and TRBJ2-7; the D call in the table, TRBD2, was not verified against the DNA. TRBV21-1 is a known pseudogene. The CDR3 length is 15 residues. The CDR3 sequence is CASSPSGSGYYEQYF. CDR3 DNA: TGTGCCAGCAGCCCTAGCGGGAGTGGATACTACGAGCAGTACTTC.

This clone occurred once. This chain joins TRBV9 and TRBJ2-3; D remains unclear. Trimming removed 0 bases at V and 4 bases at J, with 12 bases between. This CDR3 has 15 amino acids. Germline CDR1 and CDR2: SGDLS and YYNGEE. CDR3 nucleotide sequence: TGTGCCAGCAGCGTAGGAACTCCCCCGTCAGATACGCAGTATTTT. Translation gives CASSVGTPPSDTQYF.

The chain couples TRBV5-5 to TRBJ2-1, with a tentative D call TRBD1 (5 bases). The length of the CDR3 is 13 residues. The germline gives CDR1 SGHKS, CDR2 YYEKEE (reference sequence). V lost 8 bases to trimming and J lost 2 bases, with 11 bases between them. In DNA, the CDR3 is TGTGCCAGTCACAGGCCCCCCTACAATGAGCAGTTCTTC. It translates to CASHRPPYNEQFF.

A single count supports this clone. The rearrangement joins TRBV7-9 to TRBJ2-3, with D perhaps TRBD2 (6 bases). Germline V CDR1 and CDR2: SEHNR, FQNEAQ (reference sequence). Trimming pared 2 bases from V and 2 bases from J, leaving 17 bases between. The CDR3 loop spans 17 amino acids. CDR3 bases: TGTGCCAGCAGCTTATCGAGGGGCGGGACTTCCACAGATACGCAGTATTTT. This translates into CASSLSRGGTSTDTQYF.

The chain uses TRBV5-1 and TRBJ2-1; 9 bases align to TRBD1. Trimming took 0 bases from V and 7 from J; bases not matched to a gene: 5. Germline values: CDR1 SGHRS, CDR2 YFSETQ. The CDR3 sequence is 15 residues long. The CDR3 DNA reads as TGCGCCAGCAGCTTGGTGGGACAGGGAGGAAATGAGCAGTTCTTC. It translates to CASSLVGQGGNEQFF.

As regards this clone: One end of the junction does not line up with germline, which may come from a read error. The chain couples TRBV7-7 to TRBJ2-1, with a weak D call TRBD2 (6 bases). The CDR3 length is 13 residues. CDR1 and CDR2 (germline): SSHAT, FNYEAQ (reference sequence). The CDR3 nucleotides are TGTGCTAGCAGCCCGACTAGTTTGTCTGAGCAGTTCTTC. Translating it yields CASSPTSLSEQFF.

The chain joins TRBV5-1 to TRBJ2-5; D is possibly TRBD2 (6 bases). From germline, CDR1 is SGHRS and CDR2 YFSETQ. The V end lost 4 bases, the J end lost 10 bases, and 20 bases lay between the germline ends. The CDR3 runs to 14 residues. The CDR3 reads CASSPEGLLRGQYF. CDR3 DNA sequence: TGCGCCAGCAGCCCGGAGGGGCTCCTGAGGGGCCAGTACTTC. Based on the CDR3 plus reference TRBV5-1 and TRBJ2-5, the full variable domain is KAGVTQTPRYLIKTRGQQVTLSCSPISGHRSVSWYQQTPGQGLQFLFEYFSETQRNKGNFPGRFSGRQFSNSRSEMNVSTLELGDSALYLCASSPEGLLRGQYFGPGTRLLVL.

The rearrangement uses TRBV5-1 and TRBJ1-2; 9 nucleotides agree with TRBD1. The CDR3 runs to 14 residues. Germline trimming cut 0 bases from V and 7 bases from J; bases unmatched to any gene: 4. Germline CDR1 and CDR2: SGHRS and YFSETQ. CDR3 in amino acids: CASSLGQGVGGYTF. DNA for the CDR3: TGCGCCAGCAGCTTGGGACAGGGGGTTGGTGGCTACACCTTC. The full variable domain, with the rest looked up from reference TRBV5-1 and TRBJ1-2, is KAGVTQTPRYLIKTRGQQVTLSCSPISGHRSVSWYQQTPGQGLQFLFEYFSETQRNKGNFPGRFSGRQFSNSRSEMNVSTLELGDSALYLCASSLGQGVGGYTFGSGTRLTVV.

V gene TRBV28 combines with J gene TRBJ1-5; 7 positions agree with TRBD1. Germline V gene lookup returns CDR1 MDHEN and CDR2 SYDVKM. The CDR3 sequence is 18 residues long. V shed 3 bases and J 0 bases; nucleotides not matched to a gene: 11. CDR3: CASSFLGQAANSNQPQHF. The CDR3 DNA sequence: TGTGCCAGCAGTTTTTTAGGACAGGCGGCGAATAGCAATCAGCCCCAGCATTTT.

The chain joins TRBV15 to TRBJ2-2, with D tentatively TRBD1 (6 bases). This CDR3 has 17 amino acids. Trimming removed 0 bases at V and 10 bases at J, with 21 bases between. CDR1 is LNHNV, CDR2 YYDKDF, per germline (reference sequence). The CDR3 nucleotides are TGTGCCACCAGCAGAGATCAGATCGTAGCAGGGGTGGAGGAGCTGTTTTTT. Translating it yields CATSRDQIVAGVEELFF.

The V gene is TRBV7-2, the J gene TRBJ2-5; 7 bases match TRBD1. This CDR3 has 15 residues. Germline values: CDR1 SGHTA, CDR2 FQGNSA. Trimming cost V 3 bases and J 4 bases; bases outside gene matches: 8. CDR3 nucleotide sequence: TGTGCCAGCAGCTTGCGACAGGGATATACAGAGACCCAGTACTTC. It yields the protein CASSLRQGYTETQYF.

In its sample, this clone was seen a few times. This CDR3 reads CATSRESAGVVYEQYF. The CDR3, as DNA: TGTGCCACCAGCAGAGAGTCGGCGGGAGTGGTCTACGAGCAGTACTTC. V is TRBV15 and J is TRBJ2-7, with TRBD2 matching over 7 bases. The CDR3 spans 16 residues. Per germline, CDR1 LNHNV and CDR2 YYDKDF (reference sequence). V lost 0 bases to trimming and J lost 3 bases; unmatched junction nucleotides: 8.

The V call is TRBV9, the J call TRBJ2-3; TRBD1 agrees at 8 bases. V shed 4 bases, J shed 12 bases, and the junction held 16 bases outside the gene matches. Germline V gene data show CDR1 as SGDLS and CDR2 as YYNGEE. This CDR3 has 15 amino acids. CDR3: CASSPVGTGFEYQYF. The DNA for the CDR3 is TGTGCCAGCAGCCCAGTGGGGACAGGTTTTGAGTATCAGTATTTT.

As for this clone: At one boundary the junction diverges from the germline segment, which might be a read error. The V and J genes are TRBV7-8 and TRBJ1-1; D is ambiguous. The CDR3 is 11 residues long. The V gene's germline CDR1 is SGHVS and CDR2 FQNEAQ. DNA of the CDR3: TGTGCCAGCAGCCCCCGGACTGTAGCTTTCTTT. Protein: CASSPRTVAFF.

This clone appeared once. V usage is TRBV7-6 and J usage is TRBJ2-3, with TRBD2 matching 14 bases. The junction had 8 bases not matched to a gene; V was cut back by 5 bases and J by 4 bases. Germline V gene data show CDR1 as SGHVS and CDR2 as FNYEAQ. The CDR3 loop spans 17 amino acids. This chain's CDR3 is CASSPNPTSGRADTQYF. DNA for the CDR3: TGTGCCAGCAGCCCGAACCCGACTAGCGGGAGGGCAGATACGCAGTATTTT.

The rearrangement uses TRBV2 and TRBJ2-7; 7 nucleotides align to TRBD1. The CDR3 is 15 amino acids. CDR1 SNHLY and CDR2 FYNNEI come from the germline V gene. J was trimmed by 0 bases and V by 6 bases; bases with no gene match: 8. The CDR3 DNA reads as TGTGCCAGCAGGCCGCTACAGGGGAACTCCTACGAGCAGTACTTC. Translating it yields CASRPLQGNSYEQYF. The full variable domain, its missing parts supplied by reference TRBV2 and TRBJ2-7, is EPEVTQTPSHQVTQMGQEVILRCVPISNHLYFYWYRQILGQKVEFLVSFYNNEISEKSEIFDDQFSVERPDGSNFTLKIRSTKLEDSAMYFCASRPLQGNSYEQYFGPGTRLTVT.

The rearrangement uses TRBV29-1 and TRBJ2-7; TRBD1 matches 8 bases. Germline V gene data show CDR1 as SQVTM and CDR2 as ANQGSEA. V lost 7 bases and J lost 2; bases outside the gene matches: 4. The CDR3 spans 12 residues. CDR3 nucleotide sequence: TGCAGCGCCCGGACAGGGACCTACGAGCAGTACTTC. As protein: CSARTGTYEQYF.

The chain couples TRBV11-3 to TRBJ2-1; D is undetermined. The CDR3 consists of 13 residues. Per the germline V gene, CDR1 is SGHNT and CDR2 is YENEEA. The V end lost 1 base, the J end lost 7 bases, and 8 bases lay between the germline ends. The CDR3 DNA follows: TGTGCCAGCAGCTTAGCCCCGGTGAATGAGCAGTTCTTC. This codes for CASSLAPVNEQFF.

The chain couples TRBV6-1 to TRBJ2-1, with TRBD2 matching over 8 bases. The CDR3 extends over 15 amino acids. Trimming at V came to 7 bases and at J to 0 bases, leaving 5 bases not matched to a gene. Germline lookup yields CDR1 MNHNS and CDR2 SASEGT. CDR3 in DNA: TGTGCCAGCATAACTAGCGGTAGCTCCTACAATGAGCAGTTCTTC. Protein: CASITSGSSYNEQFF.